One sample yielded the 8 T cell receptor beta chains listed below, sequenced in a study of shared T cell receptors in the human thymus. Profiling relied on immunoSEQ multiplex PCR, and the TCRdb table lists in-frame clones only, not all of them. The top ten hold approximately 0.01% of the sample, which has under 850,000 clones, around 87% seen once. This sample also appeared in a second study, on human thymus T cells.

The material sequenced was thymocytes. The receptor source for this set is a boy under two years old with a congenital heart defect.

On this clone: The junction differs from germline at one of its ends, possibly a read error. The chain is built from TRBV29-1 and TRBJ2-7; the D gene is possibly TRBD2 (7 bases). Germline lookup yields CDR1 SQVTM and CDR2 ANQGSEA. The CDR3 totals 18 residues. The CDR3 reads CSVEAAPSRGREDYERYF. For the CDR3, the DNA is TGCAGCGTTGAAGCAGCCCCGTCTAGGGGGAGGGAAGACTACGAGCGGTACTTC.

V gene TRBV21-1 combines with J gene TRBJ2-1; the table's TRBD1 call for D was not verified on the DNA. TRBV21-1 is marked as a pseudogene. This CDR3 is 13 amino acids long. Here the CDR3 DNA reads TGTGCCAGCCCAAAACAGGGGGAGGTTGAGCAGTTCTTC. Translation gives CASPKQGEVEQFF.

This clone has only one observation. The rearrangement links TRBV4-1 to TRBJ1-5, with a weak D call TRBD1 (5 bases). The germline CDR1 and CDR2 sequences are MGHRA and YSYEKL. Trimming took off 0 bases at V and 4 bases at J, with 10 bases between the two ends. The CDR3 is made up of 15 amino acids. Here the CDR3 reads CASSQERPGNQPQHF. The CDR3 nucleotides are TGCGCCAGCAGCCAAGAGAGGCCAGGGAATCAGCCCCAGCATTTT.

This chain connects TRBV19 to TRBJ2-1, with 8 bases matching TRBD2. Germline CDR1 LNHDA, CDR2 SQIVND (reference sequence). Unmatched junction bases numbered 8, after V lost 9 bases and J lost 1 base. This CDR3 is built from 15 residues. This CDR3 reads CASGEREWSYNEQFF. The CDR3, as DNA: TGTGCCAGCGGGGAGCGGGAGTGGTCCTACAATGAGCAGTTCTTC.

The chain carries TRBV7-9 and TRBJ1-4; TRBD1 aligns across 11 bases. Germline lookup yields CDR1 SEHNR and CDR2 FQNEAQ (reference sequence). This CDR3 is 15 amino acids long. J lost 7 bases, V lost 5 bases, and 6 bases had no gene match. CDR3 in DNA: TGTGCCAGCAGCGAGGACAGGGGGCGTAGTGAAAAACTGTTTTTT. Translated, it gives CASSEDRGRSEKLFF. The whole variable domain, remainder taken from reference TRBV7-9 and TRBJ1-4, is DTGVSQNPRHKITKRGQNVTFRCDPISEHNRLYWYRQTLGQGPEFLTYFQNEAQLEKSRLLSDRFSAERPKGSFSTLEIQRTEQGDSAMYLCASSEDRGRSEKLFFGSGTQLSVL.

The genes are TRBV13 and TRBJ1-4; D is perhaps TRBD1 (6 bases). There are 14 residues in the CDR3. The V end lost 5 bases, the J end lost 0 bases, and 7 bases lay between the germline ends. The germline gives CDR1 PRHDT, CDR2 FYEKMQ (reference sequence). CDR3 nucleotides: TGTGCCAGCAGCCCAGGGGCAACTAATGAAAAACTGTTTTTT. Translation: CASSPGATNEKLFF.

The chain uses TRBV27 and TRBJ2-7; perhaps TRBD2 as D (6 bases). The germline CDR1 and CDR2 sequences are MNHEY and SMNVEV (reference sequence). Trimming stripped 0 bases from V and 0 bases from J, with 12 bases between. This CDR3 comprises 16 residues. The CDR3 spells CASSLSGGNYSYEQYF. The CDR3 nucleotides read TGTGCCAGCAGTTTATCGGGCGGGAACTACTCCTACGAGCAGTACTTC.

The chain joins TRBV5-4 to TRBJ2-2, with 8 bases aligning to TRBD2. CDR3 size: 17 residues. In germline, CDR1 is SGHNT, CDR2 YYREEE (reference sequence). V shed 0 bases, J shed 5 bases, and the junction held 9 bases outside the gene matches. CDR3 nucleotide sequence: TGTGCCAGCAGCTTGGTCCCTGCTAGCGGGTCTACCGGGGAGCTGTTTTTT. It encodes CASSLVPASGSTGELFF. Full variable domain (remainder filled in from reference TRBV5-4 and TRBJ2-2): ETGVTQSPTHLIKTRGQQVTLRCSSQSGHNTVSWYQQALGQGPQFIFQYYREEENGRGNFPPRFSGLQFPNYSSELNVNALELDDSALYLCASSLVPASGSTGELFFGEGSRLTVL.